These 19 T cell receptor beta chains came from one sample sequenced in a study of post-analysis software for immune sequencing data. Study-level points and caveats: Higher frequency in patients than in controls was seen for several TRBV segments, with TRBV5-6, TRBV5-1 and TRBV20-1 among them.

The antigens of these receptors remain unknown. Unique molecular identifiers were present in the TCR beta cDNA libraries. TCRdb reanalysed the PCR reads using MiXCR and keeps one entry per CDR3 protein. The sample consists of fewer than 850,000 distinct CDR3 sequences, 30% of them appearing once. The sample taken for sequencing was blood. These TCRs come from a girl aged 5 to 17 with multiple sclerosis.

The sample holds a few counts of this clonotype. The chain recombines TRBV5-1 with TRBJ2-1; D is tentatively TRBD1 or TRBD2 (5 bases each). The CDR3 loop spans 17 amino acids. V lost 6 bases and J 0 bases, leaving 19 bases between the germline ends. Germline CDR1 and CDR2: SGHRS and YFSETQ. DNA of the CDR3: TGCGCCAGCACCAACCGGGGCTATACGCTCTCCTACAATGAGCAGTTCTTC. Amino acid sequence: CASTNRGYTLSYNEQFF.

The chain recombines TRBV4-3 with TRBJ1-1; D is ambiguous. V lost 0 bases and J 1 base, leaving 9 bases between the germline ends. CDR3 size: 15 residues. Germline V gives CDR1 LGHNA, CDR2 YSLEER. CDR3 sequence (DNA): TGCGCCAGCAGCCAAGAACCTCGTGGGAACACTGAAGCTTTCTTT. Protein product: CASSQEPRGNTEAFF.

The V and J genes are TRBV25-1 and TRBJ2-1, with D uncertain. V was shortened by 7 bases and J by 1 base, with 8 bases between the two germline ends. CDR1 is MGHDK, CDR2 SYGVNS, per germline. The CDR3 runs to 13 residues. CDR3: CASIGVSYNEQFF. The CDR3 DNA sequence: TGTGCCAGCATTGGGGTATCCTACAATGAGCAGTTCTTC.

V usage is TRBV5-1 and J usage is TRBJ2-7, with no clear D. The CDR3 has 13 amino acids. CDR1 and CDR2 from the germline V gene are SGHRS and YFSETQ. The germline V and J ends were trimmed by 1 base and 1 base, with 6 bases remaining between them. CDR3 nucleotides: TGCGCCAGCAGCTTGCAGGATTCCTACGAGCAGTACTTC. This sequence encodes CASSLQDSYEQYF.

This clonotype occurred a few times. V gene TRBV10-3 combines with J gene TRBJ2-5; weak D call: TRBD2 (7 bases). Germline V gives CDR1 ENHRY, CDR2 SYGVKD. The V end was cut by 0 bases, the J end by 1 base, with 12 bases between. The CDR3 runs to 16 residues. The CDR3 coding sequence is TGTGCCATCAGTGAGTCGATACGGGGGGCCCAAGAGACCCAGTACTTC. This codes for CAISESIRGAQETQYF.

A note on this clonotype: A much larger clone lies a single base off, so this may be a read error. The chain carries TRBV20-1 and TRBJ2-7; 7 nucleotides match TRBD2. Germline V gene sequence: CDR1 DFQATT, CDR2 SNEGSKA (reference sequence). V shed 6 bases and J 2 bases; nucleotides not matched to a gene: 10. CDR3 length: 14 amino acids. For the CDR3, the DNA is TGCAGTGCCCCGTGGAGGGGAGGGCCCTACGAGCAGTACTTC. Residues: CSAPWRGGPYEQYF.

Note on this clonotype: Relative to the germline gene, one junction end is altered; a read error may explain this. This chain connects TRBV12-3 or TRBV12-4 to TRBJ2-7, with D possibly matching TRBD1 (5 bases). This CDR3 comprises 13 residues. The CDR3 nucleotides are TGTTCCAGCAGTTTCGCAGGGTCTGGGGAGCAGTACTTC. Protein product: CSSSFAGSGEQYF.

This clonotype appeared a few times. This rearrangement joins TRBV7-2 to TRBJ1-1, with D uncertain. The CDR3 length is 13 residues. Germline V CDR1 and CDR2: SGHTA, FQGNSA. Trimming stripped 0 bases from V and 9 bases from J, with 11 bases between. CDR3 loop: CASSLAFSIQAFF. CDR3 DNA: TGTGCCAGCAGCTTAGCGTTCAGCATTCAAGCTTTCTTT.

This clonotype was recorded a few times. V usage is TRBV20-1 and J usage is TRBJ1-2; a weak D match, TRBD1 (6 bases). V shed 5 bases and J shed 7 bases, with 23 bases lying between them. Germline V CDR1 and CDR2: DFQATT, SNEGSKA (reference sequence). This CDR3 region has 15 residues. The CDR3: CSAPSRGGPMRGYTF. The CDR3 bases are TGCAGTGCTCCCAGTCGGGGGGGCCCCATGCGTGGCTACACCTTC.

This clonotype was picked up a small number of times. An end of the junction differs from the germline gene, which may be a read error. V usage is TRBV29-1 and J usage is TRBJ2-7, with D perhaps TRBD2 (5 bases). The CDR3 length is 14 residues. In germline, CDR1 is SQVTM, CDR2 ANQGSEA. The CDR3 spells CNVEATETGYEQYF. The CDR3 bases are TGCAACGTTGAAGCGACCGAGACGGGATACGAGCAGTACTTC.

V usage is TRBV10-2 and J usage is TRBJ2-3; possibly TRBD1 or TRBD2 for D (5 bases each). CDR1 is WSHSY, CDR2 SAAADI, per germline. Deletions cut 7 bases from V and 4 bases from J, with 12 bases between. This CDR3 is 13 amino acids long. This chain's CDR3 is CASMGPNADTQYF. CDR3 DNA sequence: TGCGCCAGCATGGGACCTAATGCAGATACGCAGTATTTT.

For the CDR3, the DNA is TGTGCCAGCAGACCCACGTTGGGGAGGCCCAACACTGAAGCTTTCTTT. It translates to CASRPTLGRPNTEAFF. The chain has TRBV28 and TRBJ1-1, with unresolved D. The length of the CDR3 is 16 residues. Deletions cut 6 bases from V and 2 bases from J, with 19 bases between. Germline V lookup: CDR1 MDHEN, CDR2 SYDVKM.

This clonotype occurred a few times. CDR3 coding DNA: TGTGCCAGCAGCCAAGACGTAATAGCGGGAGAGCAGTTCTTC. Encoded protein: CASSQDVIAGEQFF. The chain carries TRBV14 and TRBJ2-1; 8 bases match TRBD2. Trimming at V came to 0 bases and at J to 10 bases, leaving 5 bases not matched to a gene. CDR1 is SGHDN, CDR2 FVKESK, per germline. The CDR3 length is 14 residues.

This clonotype was found a few times. This chain links TRBV6-2 or TRBV6-3 with TRBJ2-3; D uncertain. Trimming shortened V by 4 bases and J by 0 bases, and 14 bases separated the two germline ends. Germline V CDR1 and CDR2: MNHEY, SVGEGT. The CDR3 contains 16 residues. CDR3 protein: CASSLFPGGSTDTQYF. CDR3 nucleotides: TGTGCCAGCAGTTTATTTCCAGGTGGTAGCACAGATACGCAGTATTTT.

This clonotype was found once. It may be a read error: a sequence one base away is much more abundant. The chain links TRBV4-1 to TRBJ2-1; no clear D. The CDR3 extends over 15 amino acids. Between the trimmed V and J ends, which lost 0 bases and 8 bases, there was a span of 14 bases. Per germline, CDR1 MGHRA and CDR2 YSYEKL. CDR3 DNA: TGCGCCAGCAGCCAAGAAGTACGGGCCACGGATGAGCAGTTCTTC. It codes for CASSQEVRATDEQFF.

In its sample, this clonotype was seen a few times. Sequence at one end of the junction differs from germline and may be a read error. The rearrangement links TRBV5-1 to TRBJ1-4; D not resolved. Germline values: CDR1 SGHRS, CDR2 YFSETQ. CDR3 size: 16 residues. The DNA for the CDR3 is TGCGTCAGCAGCTCGCGCGGGATAGCAACTAATGAAAAACTGTTTTTT. As protein: CVSSSRGIATNEKLFF.

This sequence joins TRBV25-1 and TRBJ2-3; TRBD1 matches at 7 bases. J was trimmed by 4 bases and V by 4 bases; bases with no gene match: 2. The CDR3 sequence is 13 residues long. Germline-derived CDR1 and CDR2 are MGHDK and SYGVNS. For the CDR3, the DNA is TGTGCCAGCAGTGGTACAGGGGCAGATACGCAGTATTTT. As protein: CASSGTGADTQYF.

The rearrangement uses TRBV6-2 or TRBV6-3 and TRBJ2-1, with D tentatively TRBD1 (6 bases). V was cut by 5 bases and J by 7 bases, with 15 bases left in between. Germline lookup yields CDR1 MNHEY and CDR2 SVGEGT. CDR3 length: 14 residues. The CDR3 nucleotides read TGTGCCAGCAGTCCCGCCAGGGGTGGAAATGAGCAGTTCTTC. The encoded protein is CASSPARGGNEQFF.

Notes on this clonotype: At one end, the junction sequence differs from germline, possibly due to a read error. The chain couples TRBV25-1 to TRBJ2-1; D ambiguous. This CDR3 spans 15 amino acids. Germline CDR1 and CDR2: MGHDK and SYGVNS. The DNA for the CDR3 is TGTGCCAGCAGCCCCAGAGGCAGCTCCTGCAATGAGCAGTTCTTC. Its protein is CASSPRGSSCNEQFF.